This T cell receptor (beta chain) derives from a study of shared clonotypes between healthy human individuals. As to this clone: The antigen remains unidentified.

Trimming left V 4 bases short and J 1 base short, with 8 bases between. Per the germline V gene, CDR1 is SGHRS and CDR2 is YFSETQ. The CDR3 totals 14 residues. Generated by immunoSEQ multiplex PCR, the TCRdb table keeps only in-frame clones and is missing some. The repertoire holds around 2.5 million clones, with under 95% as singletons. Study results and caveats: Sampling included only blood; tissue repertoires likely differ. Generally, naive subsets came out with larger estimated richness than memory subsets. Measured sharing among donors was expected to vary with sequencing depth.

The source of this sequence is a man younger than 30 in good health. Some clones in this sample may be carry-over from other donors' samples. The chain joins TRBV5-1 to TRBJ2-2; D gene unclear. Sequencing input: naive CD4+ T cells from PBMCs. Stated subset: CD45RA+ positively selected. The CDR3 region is CASSQSENTGELFF. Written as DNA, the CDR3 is TGCGCCAGCAGCCAGAGTGAGAACACCGGGGAGCTGTTTTTT. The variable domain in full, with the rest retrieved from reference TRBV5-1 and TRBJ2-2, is KAGVTQTPRYLIKTRGQQVTLSCSPISGHRSVSWYQQTPGQGLQFLFEYFSETQRNKGNFPGRFSGRQFSNSRSEMNVSTLELGDSALYLCASSQSENTGELFFGEGSRLTVL.